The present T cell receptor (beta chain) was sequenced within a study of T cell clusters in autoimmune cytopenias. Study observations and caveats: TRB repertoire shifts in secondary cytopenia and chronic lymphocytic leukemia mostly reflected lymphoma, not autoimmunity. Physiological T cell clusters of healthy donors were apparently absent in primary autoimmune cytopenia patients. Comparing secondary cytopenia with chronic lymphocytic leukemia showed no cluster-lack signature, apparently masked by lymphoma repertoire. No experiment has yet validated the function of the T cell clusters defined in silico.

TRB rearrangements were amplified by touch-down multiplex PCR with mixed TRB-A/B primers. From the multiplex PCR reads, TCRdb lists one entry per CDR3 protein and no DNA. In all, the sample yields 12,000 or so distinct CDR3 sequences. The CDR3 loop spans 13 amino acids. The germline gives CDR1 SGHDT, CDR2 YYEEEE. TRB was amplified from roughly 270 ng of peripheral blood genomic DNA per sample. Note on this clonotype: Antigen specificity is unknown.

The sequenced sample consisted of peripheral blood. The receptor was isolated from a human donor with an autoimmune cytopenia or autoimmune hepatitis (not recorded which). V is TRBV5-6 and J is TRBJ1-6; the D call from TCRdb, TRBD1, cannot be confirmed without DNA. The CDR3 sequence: CASSFSRGRALHF. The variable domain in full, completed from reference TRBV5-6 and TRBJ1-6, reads DAGVTQSPTHLIKTRGQQVTLRCSPKSGHDTVSWYQQALGQGPQFIFQYYEEEERQRGNFPDRFSGHQFPNYSSELNVNALLLGDSALYLCASSFSRGRALHFGNGTRLTVT.